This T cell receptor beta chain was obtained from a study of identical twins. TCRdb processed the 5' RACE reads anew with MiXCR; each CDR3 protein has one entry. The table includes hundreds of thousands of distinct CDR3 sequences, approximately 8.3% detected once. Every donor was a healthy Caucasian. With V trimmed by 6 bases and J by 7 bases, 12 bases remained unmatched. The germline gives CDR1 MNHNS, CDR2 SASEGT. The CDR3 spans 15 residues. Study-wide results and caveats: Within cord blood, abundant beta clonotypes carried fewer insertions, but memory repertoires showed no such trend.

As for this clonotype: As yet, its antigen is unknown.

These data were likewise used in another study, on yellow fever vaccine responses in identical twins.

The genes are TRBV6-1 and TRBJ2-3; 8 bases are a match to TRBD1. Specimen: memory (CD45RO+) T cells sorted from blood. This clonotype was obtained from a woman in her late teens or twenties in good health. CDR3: CASRTQTGEGNTQYF. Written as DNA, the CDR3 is TGTGCCAGCAGGACGCAGACAGGGGAAGGGAATACGCAGTATTTT.